These 27 T cell receptor beta chains were sequenced from one sample in a study of CD8 T cells in ankylosing spondylitis. MiXCR, run by TCRdb on the 5' RACE reads, gives a single entry per CDR3 protein. The sample contains roughly 250,000 distinct CDR3 sequences, roughly 8.6% of which appear only once. What was sequenced was blood, either unsorted or a sorted T cell fraction (not recorded which). The receptors were gathered from a male donor with ankylosing spondylitis or in good health (not recorded which).

This clonotype was recorded many times. The chain links TRBV27 to TRBJ1-5, with 7 bases aligning to TRBD1. J was trimmed by 2 bases and V by 5 bases; bases with no gene match: 6. CDR1 is MNHEY and CDR2 is SMNVEV in the germline V gene (reference sequence). The CDR3 consists of 15 residues. The CDR3 region has the DNA TGTGCCAGCAGTCCGACAGGGAATGGCAATCAGCCCCAGCATTTT. Translating gives CASSPTGNGNQPQHF.

This clonotype was recorded many times. The chain is built from TRBV6-1 and TRBJ1-2, with D hard to call. Trimming shortened V by 5 bases and J by 3 bases, and 16 bases separated the two germline ends. Germline V lookup: CDR1 MNHNS, CDR2 SASEGT. This CDR3 spans 15 amino acids. DNA for the CDR3: TGTGCCAGCAGTCCCCGGGGATCCGTGTACTATGGCTACACCTTC. Its protein is CASSPRGSVYYGYTF.

This clonotype was observed at least ten times. The chain employs TRBV20-1 and TRBJ1-1; the D is unclear. V was shortened by 5 bases and J by 3 bases, with 16 bases between the two germline ends. Germline values: CDR1 DFQATT, CDR2 SNEGSKA (reference sequence). This CDR3 contains 14 residues. CDR3 nucleotides: TGCAGTGCTCCCCAGGCGGGGTCCCACACTGAAGCTTTCTTT. Its translation is CSAPQAGSHTEAFF.

In its sample, this clonotype was seen many times. V and J are TRBV7-2 and TRBJ1-5; D is unclear. This CDR3 has 13 amino acids. Germline CDR1 and CDR2: SGHTA and FQGNSA. Trimming took off 3 bases at V and 5 bases at J, with 8 bases between the two ends. The CDR3: CASSFGGDQPQHF. CDR3 bases: TGTGCCAGCAGCTTCGGTGGAGATCAGCCCCAGCATTTT.

This clonotype was detected ten times or more. This chain links TRBV19 with TRBJ2-1; 8 bases map to TRBD2. The CDR3 has 13 residues. V was pared by 7 bases and J by 6 bases, with 5 bases of the junction left unmatched. Germline V CDR1 and CDR2: LNHDA, SQIVND (reference sequence). CDR3 protein: CASTLGLANEQFF. As DNA, the CDR3 is TGTGCCAGTACCCTTGGACTAGCCAATGAGCAGTTCTTC.

This clonotype was recorded at least ten times. This chain uses TRBV5-1 with TRBJ2-3; 11 bases align to TRBD2. Germline lookup yields CDR1 SGHRS and CDR2 YFSETQ. With V trimmed by 1 base and J by 1 base, 2 bases remained unmatched. The CDR3 has 16 amino acids. CDR3 sequence: CASSLLTSGGTDTQYF. CDR3 sequence (DNA): TGCGCCAGCAGCTTGTTGACTAGCGGGGGCACAGATACGCAGTATTTT.

This clonotype has ten or more counts. This chain links TRBV5-1 with TRBJ2-1; 9 bases are a match to TRBD2. The CDR3 totals 15 residues. The V and J ends lost 6 bases and 3 bases, in that order; junction bases with no gene match: 7. Germline CDR1 SGHRS, CDR2 YFSETQ. CDR3 region: CASKGLAGHYNEQFF. The CDR3 nucleotides read TGCGCCAGCAAAGGCCTAGCGGGACACTACAATGAGCAGTTCTTC.

This clonotype was counted at least ten times. The genes are TRBV4-3 and TRBJ2-1, with 7 bases that match TRBD2. V shed 1 base and J 2 bases; nucleotides not matched to a gene: 2. CDR3 length: 15 amino acids. Germline V CDR1 and CDR2: LGHNA, YSLEER. DNA for the CDR3: TGCGCCAGCAGCCAAGGGGGGGGTACCTACAATGAGCAGTTCTTC. It specifies CASSQGGGTYNEQFF.

This clonotype has ten or more counts. CDR3 DNA sequence: TGTGCCAGCAGCCAAGGCCAGCGAGCCGGGGAGCTGTTTTTT. Translated, it gives CASSQGQRAGELFF. The rearrangement joins TRBV4-2 to TRBJ2-2; D uncertain. This CDR3 comprises 14 residues. The germline gives CDR1 LGHNA, CDR2 YNFKEQ. The germline V and J ends were trimmed by 1 base and 6 bases, with 9 bases remaining between them.

This clonotype was seen a handful of times. The rearrangement uses TRBV10-3 and TRBJ2-3, with 11 bases fitting TRBD2. The CDR3 runs to 17 residues. Per the germline V gene, CDR1 is ENHRY and CDR2 is SYGVKD. V gave up 2 bases and J gave up 3 bases; unmatched junction bases: 7. The CDR3 region is CAISETLAGGPTDTQYF. DNA for the CDR3: TGTGCCATCAGTGAGACCTTAGCGGGGGGGCCGACAGATACGCAGTATTTT.

This clonotype has a count of ten or more. This chain uses TRBV7-2 with TRBJ2-7; no definite D call. Deletions cut 2 bases from V and 3 bases from J, with 8 bases between. The germline V gene encodes CDR1 SGHTA and CDR2 FQGNSA. There are 13 residues in the CDR3. The CDR3 region is CASSLFAGYEQYF. The CDR3 DNA is TGTGCCAGCAGCTTATTTGCCGGCTACGAGCAGTACTTC.

This clonotype was recorded many times. This chain links TRBV24-1 with TRBJ2-3; weak D call: TRBD2 (7 bases). The V and J ends lost 3 bases and 2 bases respectively, with 11 bases between them. The CDR3 is 15 amino acids. Germline V gene data show CDR1 as KGHDR and CDR2 as SFDVKD. The chain's CDR3 is CATSDGGGFTDTQYF. In nucleotides, the CDR3 is TGTGCCACCAGTGATGGGGGGGGCTTCACAGATACGCAGTATTTT.

At least ten counts were recorded for this clonotype. DNA for the CDR3: TGTGCCAGCAGCGCGCGGGACAGCAAAAACATTCAGTACTTC. Translation: CASSARDSKNIQYF. The rearrangement joins TRBV7-8 to TRBJ2-4; D perhaps matches TRBD1 (7 bases). This CDR3 contains 14 residues. Trimming cost V 5 bases and J 3 bases, with 11 bases left between them. Germline V gene data show CDR1 as SGHVS and CDR2 as FQNEAQ. The full variable domain, with the rest looked up from reference TRBV7-8 and TRBJ2-4, is GAGVSQSPRYKVAKRGQDVALRCDPISGHVSLFWYQQALGQGPEFLTYFQNEAQLDKSGLPSDRFFAERPEGSVSTLKIQRTQQEDSAVYLCASSARDSKNIQYFGAGTRLSVL.

At least ten counts were recorded for this clonotype. This sequence joins TRBV20-1 and TRBJ2-2, with TRBD1 identical over 7 bases. The CDR3 sequence is 19 residues long. V lost 2 bases to trimming and J lost 1 base; unmatched junction nucleotides: 16. The germline V gene encodes CDR1 DFQATT and CDR2 SNEGSKA (reference sequence). CDR3 bases: TGCAGTGCTAGACATATCTCCGGTAGTCCAGGGGGGAACACCGGGGAGCTGTTTTTT. The encoded protein is CSARHISGSPGGNTGELFF.

Ten or more counts support this clonotype. This chain uses TRBV3-1 with TRBJ2-7; D possibly matches TRBD1 or TRBD2 (5 bases each). CDR3 length equals 15 residues. The V end was cut by 0 bases, the J end by 1 base, with 10 bases between. CDR1 and CDR2 from the germline V gene are LGHDT and YNNKEL (reference sequence). The CDR3, as DNA: TGTGCCAGCAGCCAAGATCGGGGACGGTCCTACGAGCAGTACTTC. It is translated as CASSQDRGRSYEQYF.

There are many counts of this clonotype. The V call is TRBV12-3 or TRBV12-4, the J call TRBJ1-6; unclear D gene. The CDR3 extends over 13 amino acids. Trimming stripped 6 bases from V and 8 bases from J, with 11 bases between. CDR3 protein: CASSGGSYSPLHF. CDR3 DNA: TGTGCCAGCAGCGGAGGAAGCTATTCACCCCTCCACTTT.

Ten or more counts support this clonotype. This sequence joins TRBV6-2 or TRBV6-3 and TRBJ1-2; a possible D gene is TRBD1 (5 bases). Between the trimmed V and J ends, which lost 7 bases and 0 bases, there was a span of 12 bases. CDR3 length: 14 amino acids. Germline values: CDR1 MNHEY, CDR2 SVGEGT. This CDR3 is CASNQGQANYGYTF. The CDR3 nucleotides read TGTGCCAGCAACCAGGGCCAAGCTAACTATGGCTACACCTTC.

This clonotype was seen only a few times. J is TRBJ1-1 and V is TRBV7-9; the D gene is possibly TRBD1 (5 bases). Trimming shortened V by 5 bases and J by 4 bases, and 20 bases separated the two germline ends. Per the germline V gene, CDR1 is SEHNR and CDR2 is FQNEAQ (reference sequence). The CDR3 loop spans 16 amino acids. This CDR3 reads CASSPWQGYSATEAFF. In DNA form, the CDR3 reads TGTGCCAGCAGCCCCTGGCAGGGATACTCGGCCACTGAAGCTTTCTTT.

The table lists this clonotype with many counts. V usage is TRBV5-1 and J usage is TRBJ2-2; weak D call: TRBD2 (5 bases). V shed 2 bases and J shed 2 bases, with 16 bases lying between them. Germline V gene lookup returns CDR1 SGHRS and CDR2 YFSETQ. The CDR3 totals 17 residues. CDR3 in amino acids: CASSFGEGAPNTGELFF. As DNA, the CDR3 is TGCGCCAGCAGCTTTGGTGAGGGCGCCCCAAACACCGGGGAGCTGTTTTTT.

This clonotype has at least ten counts. The chain recombines TRBV7-9 with TRBJ1-2, with 11 bases identical to TRBD1. The J segment lost 7 bases and the V segment lost 5 bases, leaving 6 bases of the junction unmatched. CDR1 and CDR2 from the germline V gene are SEHNR and FQNEAQ (reference sequence). This CDR3 region has 14 residues. CDR3 in amino acids: CASSQGQGAFGYTF. The CDR3 bases are TGTGCCAGCAGCCAAGGACAGGGGGCGTTTGGCTACACCTTC.

This clonotype was found a few times. The chain carries TRBV7-8 and TRBJ2-7; 8 nucleotides match TRBD2. This CDR3 has 15 amino acids. The V gene's germline CDR1 is SGHVS and CDR2 FQNEAQ. V shed 9 bases and J 4 bases; nucleotides not matched to a gene: 14. The CDR3, as DNA: TGTGCCAGTAACCCCGGGAGGGCCAGGATTTACGAGCAGTACTTC. The encoded protein is CASNPGRARIYEQYF.

DNA for the CDR3: TGTGCCAGCATCATAGAGGGTCAGGCAAACACTGAAGCTTTCTTT. Amino acids: CASIIEGQANTEAFF. V and J are TRBV6-1 and TRBJ1-1; D is ambiguous. This CDR3 spans 15 amino acids. V was cut by 7 bases and J by 2 bases, with 17 bases left in between. Germline V lookup: CDR1 MNHNS, CDR2 SASEGT.

The chain joins TRBV3-2 to TRBJ2-3; TRBD2 is the table's D call, not checked against the DNA. TRBV3-2 is marked as a pseudogene. CDR3 size: 18 residues. The CDR3 protein is CATCQDAGAGVIADTQYF. DNA for the CDR3: TGTGCCACCTGCCAAGATGCGGGAGCGGGAGTAATCGCAGATACGCAGTATTTT.

The V and J genes are TRBV5-8 and TRBJ1-1; a weak D match, TRBD1 (5 bases). The germline V gene encodes CDR1 SGHTS and CDR2 YDEGEE. V shed 2 bases and J shed 1 base, with 12 bases lying between them. This CDR3 has 15 residues. The CDR3 region is CASSLGVWWNTEAFF. CDR3 sequence (DNA): TGTGCCAGCAGCTTAGGGGTGTGGTGGAACACTGAAGCTTTCTTT.

This clonotype was observed many times. V gene TRBV20-1 combines with J gene TRBJ2-1; D may be TRBD2 (5 bases). The CDR3 runs 15 residues. Germline V gives CDR1 DFQATT, CDR2 SNEGSKA (reference sequence). Trimming left V 5 bases short and J 0 bases short, with 14 bases between. The CDR3 loop is CSAGGLESSYNEQFF. The CDR3, as DNA: TGCAGTGCTGGAGGTTTAGAGAGCTCCTACAATGAGCAGTTCTTC.

This clonotype was detected only a few times. This chain links TRBV5-6 with TRBJ2-1; D is uncertain. Germline assignment: CDR1 SGHDT and CDR2 YYEEEE. The CDR3 runs 13 residues. The V end was cut by 3 bases, the J end by 5 bases, with 9 bases between. CDR3 residues: CASSSRENNEQFF. The CDR3 region has the DNA TGTGCCAGCAGCTCTCGAGAGAACAATGAGCAGTTCTTC.

This chain links TRBV7-2 with TRBJ2-3; D perhaps matches TRBD1 (6 bases). Deletions cut 2 bases from V and 2 bases from J, with 8 bases between. The V gene's germline CDR1 is SGHTA and CDR2 FQGNSA. This CDR3 comprises 14 residues. The CDR3: CASSLWGHTDTQYF. The CDR3 DNA follows: TGTGCCAGCAGCTTATGGGGGCACACAGATACGCAGTATTTT.